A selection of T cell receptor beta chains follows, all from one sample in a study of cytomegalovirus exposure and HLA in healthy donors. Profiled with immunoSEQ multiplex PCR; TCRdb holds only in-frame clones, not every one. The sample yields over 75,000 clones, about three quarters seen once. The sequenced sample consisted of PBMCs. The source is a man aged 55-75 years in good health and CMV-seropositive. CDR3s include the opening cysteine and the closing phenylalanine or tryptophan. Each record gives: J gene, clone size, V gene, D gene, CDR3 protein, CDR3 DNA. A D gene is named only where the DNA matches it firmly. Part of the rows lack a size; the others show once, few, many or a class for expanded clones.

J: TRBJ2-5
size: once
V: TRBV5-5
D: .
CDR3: CASSRQEMYQETQYF
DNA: TGTGCCAGCAGCCGCCAGGAAATGTACCAAGAGACCCAGTACTTC

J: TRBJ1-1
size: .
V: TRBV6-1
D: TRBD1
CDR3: CASSERQGGITEAFF
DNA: TGTGCCAGCAGTGAAAGACAGGGGGGGATTACTGAAGCTTTCTTT

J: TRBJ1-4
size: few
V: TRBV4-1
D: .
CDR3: CASSQDVQGQLGKLFF
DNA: TGCGCCAGCAGCCAAGATGTACAGGGCCAGCTTGGAAAACTGTTTTTT

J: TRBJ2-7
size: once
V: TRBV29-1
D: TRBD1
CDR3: CSVGQGVTYEQYF
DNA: TGCAGCGTTGGGCAGGGGGTCACCTACGAGCAGTACTTC

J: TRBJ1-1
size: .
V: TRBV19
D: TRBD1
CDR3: CASSGTGGTEAFF
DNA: TGTGCCAGTAGCGGGACAGGAGGGACGGAAGCTTTCTTT

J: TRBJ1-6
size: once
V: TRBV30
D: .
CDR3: CAWIWGGAEDSPLHF
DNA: TGTGCCTGGATTTGGGGGGGGGCTGAGGATTCACCCCTCCACTTT

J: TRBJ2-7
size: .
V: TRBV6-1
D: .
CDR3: CASSDLEGTTYEQYF
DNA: TGTGCCAGCAGTGATTTGGAGGGAACCACCTACGAGCAGTACTTC

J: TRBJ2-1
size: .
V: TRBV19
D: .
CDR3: CASSDRSYNEQFF
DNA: TGTGCCAGTAGCGACAGGTCCTACAATGAGCAGTTCTTC

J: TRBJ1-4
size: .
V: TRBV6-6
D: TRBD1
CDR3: CASTHPRGQGNEKLFF
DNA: TGTGCCAGCACCCACCCAAGGGGACAGGGAAATGAAAAACTGTTTTTT

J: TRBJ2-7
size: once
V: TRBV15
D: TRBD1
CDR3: CATSRPGTGSDEQYF
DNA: TGTGCCACCAGCAGACCCGGGACAGGGAGCGACGAGCAGTACTTC

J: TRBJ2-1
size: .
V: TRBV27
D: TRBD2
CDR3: CASSFGLAGGLSYNEQFF
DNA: TGTGCCAGCAGTTTTGGGCTAGCGGGGGGCCTCTCCTACAATGAGCAGTTCTTC

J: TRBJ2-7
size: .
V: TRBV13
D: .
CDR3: CASSLGRVSYEQYF
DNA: TGTGCCAGCAGCTTAGGACGGGTCTCCTACGAGCAGTACTTC

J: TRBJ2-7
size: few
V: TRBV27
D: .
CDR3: CASSLFPTPYEQYF
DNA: TGTGCCAGCAGTTTATTTCCCACTCCCTACGAGCAGTACTTC

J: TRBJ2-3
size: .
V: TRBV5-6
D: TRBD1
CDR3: CASSLEDRFTDTQYF
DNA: TGTGCCAGCAGCTTGGAGGACAGGTTCACAGATACGCAGTATTTT

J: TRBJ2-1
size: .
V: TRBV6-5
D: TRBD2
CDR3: CASRRPSGGASEQFF
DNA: TGTGCCAGCAGGCGACCTAGCGGGGGGGCGAGTGAGCAGTTCTTC

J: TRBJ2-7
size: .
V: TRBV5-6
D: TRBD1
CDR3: CASSLMGRGSSYEQYF
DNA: TGTGCCAGCAGCTTGATGGGCAGGGGGAGTTCCTACGAGCAGTACTTC

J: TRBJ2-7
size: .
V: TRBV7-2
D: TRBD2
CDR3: CASSLGETSNYEQYF
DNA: TGTGCCAGCAGCTTAGGGGAGACTAGCAACTACGAGCAGTACTTC

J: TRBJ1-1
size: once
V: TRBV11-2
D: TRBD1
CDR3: CASSWGTGGSMNTEAFF
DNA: TGTGCCAGCAGCTGGGGGACAGGGGGAAGCATGAACACTGAAGCTTTCTTT

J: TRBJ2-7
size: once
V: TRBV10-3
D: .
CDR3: CAISDPSGAYEQYF
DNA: TGTGCCATCAGTGATCCATCAGGGGCCTACGAGCAGTACTTC

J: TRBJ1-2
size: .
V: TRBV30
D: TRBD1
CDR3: CACPGTGYFGYTF
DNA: TGTGCCTGTCCCGGGACAGGGTACTTTGGCTACACCTTC

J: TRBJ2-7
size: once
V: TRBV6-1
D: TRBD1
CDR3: CASSHRTGVGQYF
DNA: TGTGCCAGCAGCCACAGGACAGGGGTCGGGCAGTACTTC

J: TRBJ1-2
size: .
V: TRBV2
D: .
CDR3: CASSDTGGGYGYTF
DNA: TGTGCCAGCAGTGATACGGGGGGAGGCTATGGCTACACCTTC

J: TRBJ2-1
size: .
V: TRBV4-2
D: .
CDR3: CASSQDRPSRNEQFF
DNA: TGTGCCAGCAGCCAAGATAGGCCTAGCAGGAATGAGCAGTTCTTC

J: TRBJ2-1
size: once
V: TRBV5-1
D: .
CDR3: CASSLTGTYNEQFF
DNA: TGCGCCAGCAGCTTGACAGGGACCTACAATGAGCAGTTCTTC

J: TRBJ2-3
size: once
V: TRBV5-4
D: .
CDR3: CASSMPKQGPYSTDTQYF
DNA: TGTGCCAGCAGCATGCCTAAACAGGGACCATATAGCACAGATACGCAGTATTTT

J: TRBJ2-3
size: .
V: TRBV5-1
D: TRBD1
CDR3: CASSRTGGATDTQYF
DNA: TGCGCCAGCAGCCGGACAGGGGGCGCGACAGATACGCAGTATTTT

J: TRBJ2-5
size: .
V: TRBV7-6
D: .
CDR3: CASSPGGGETQYF
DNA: TGTGCCAGCAGCCCGGGTGGGGGGGAGACCCAGTACTTC

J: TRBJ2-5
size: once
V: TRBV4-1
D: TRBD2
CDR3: CASSRSGGAGETQYF
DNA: TGCGCCAGCAGCCGAAGCGGGGGGGCCGGAGAGACCCAGTACTTC

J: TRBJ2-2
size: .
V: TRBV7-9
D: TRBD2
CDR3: CASSPHSGGANTGELFF
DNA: TGTGCCAGCAGCCCGCATAGCGGGGGGGCGAACACCGGGGAGCTGTTTTTT

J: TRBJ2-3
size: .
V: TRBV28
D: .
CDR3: CASIDPGQPDTQYF
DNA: TGTGCCAGCATCGACCCAGGACAGCCAGATACGCAGTATTTT

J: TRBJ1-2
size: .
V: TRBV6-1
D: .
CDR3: CASSEDWGDYGYTF
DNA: TGTGCCAGCAGTGAAGATTGGGGGGACTATGGCTACACCTTC

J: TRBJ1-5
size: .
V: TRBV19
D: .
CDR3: CASSIATDSNQPQHF
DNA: TGTGCCAGTAGTATAGCCACAGACAGCAATCAGCCCCAGCATTTT

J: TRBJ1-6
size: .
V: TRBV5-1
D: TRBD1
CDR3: CASSLGTGPHNSPLHF
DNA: TGCGCCAGCAGCTTGGGGACAGGGCCTCATAATTCACCCCTCCACTTT

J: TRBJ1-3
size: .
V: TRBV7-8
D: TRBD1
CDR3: CASSSYRGQAGNTIYF
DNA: TGTGCCAGCAGCTCGTACAGGGGGCAGGCTGGAAACACCATATATTTT

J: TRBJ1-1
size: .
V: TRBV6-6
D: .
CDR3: CASSPSTGNTEAFF
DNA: TGTGCCAGCAGTCCTTCGACAGGGAACACTGAAGCTTTCTTT

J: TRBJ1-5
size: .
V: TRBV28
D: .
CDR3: CASSLGGGYQPQHF
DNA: TGTGCCAGCAGTTTAGGGGGAGGGTATCAGCCCCAGCATTTT

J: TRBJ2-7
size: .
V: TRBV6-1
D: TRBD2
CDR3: CASSGASGGAAASSYEQYF
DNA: TGTGCCAGCAGTGGTGCTAGCGGGGGGGCCGCGGCGAGTTCCTACGAGCAGTACTTC

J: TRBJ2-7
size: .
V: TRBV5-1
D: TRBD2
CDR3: CASSLSGRGNSYEQYF
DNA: TGCGCCAGCAGCCTGAGCGGGAGGGGGAACTCCTACGAGCAGTACTTC

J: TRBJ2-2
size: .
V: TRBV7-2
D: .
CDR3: CASSSVRNTGELFF
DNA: TGTGCCAGCAGCTCGGTTAGAAACACCGGGGAGCTGTTTTTT

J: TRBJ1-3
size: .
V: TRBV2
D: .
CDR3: CASGSEGAFSGNTIYF
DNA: TGTGCCAGCGGGTCCGAGGGAGCCTTCTCTGGAAACACCATATATTTT

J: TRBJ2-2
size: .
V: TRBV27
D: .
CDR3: CASSWQRAGELFF
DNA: TGTGCCAGCAGTTGGCAGCGTGCCGGGGAGCTGTTTTTT

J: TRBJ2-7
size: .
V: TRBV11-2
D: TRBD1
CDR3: CASSFGTGVLEQYF
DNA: TGTGCCAGCAGCTTTGGGACAGGGGTCCTTGAGCAGTACTTC

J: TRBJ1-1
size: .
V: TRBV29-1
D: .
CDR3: CSVEALGSPNTEAFF
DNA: TGCAGCGTTGAAGCCCTTGGCTCTCCGAATACTGAAGCTTTCTTT

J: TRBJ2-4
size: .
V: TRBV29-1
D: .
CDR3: CSVEEGRDIQYF
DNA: TGCAGCGTTGAGGAGGGGCGAGACATTCAGTACTTC

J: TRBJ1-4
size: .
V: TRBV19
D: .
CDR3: CASSISRGFEKLFF
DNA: TGTGCCAGTAGTATTTCTAGAGGGTTTGAAAAACTGTTTTTT

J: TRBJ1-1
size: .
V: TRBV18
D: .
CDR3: CASSKVPSTEAFF
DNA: TGTGCCAGCTCGAAAGTCCCGAGCACTGAAGCTTTCTTT

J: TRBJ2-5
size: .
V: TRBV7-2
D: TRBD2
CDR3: CASSSMPIGGGRQETQYF
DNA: TGTGCCAGCAGCTCGATGCCTATTGGGGGGGGGAGACAAGAGACCCAGTACTTC

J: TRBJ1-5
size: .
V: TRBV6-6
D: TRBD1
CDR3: CASRKDRGWNQPQHF
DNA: TGTGCCAGCAGAAAAGACAGGGGGTGGAATCAGCCCCAGCATTTT

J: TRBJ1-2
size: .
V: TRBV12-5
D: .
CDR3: CASGSRGWSYGYTF
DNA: TGTGCTAGTGGTTCCCGGGGGTGGAGCTATGGCTACACCTTC

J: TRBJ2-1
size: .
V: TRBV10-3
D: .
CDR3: CAATQGTDNEQFF
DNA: TGTGCCGCGACGCAGGGAACCGACAATGAGCAGTTCTTC

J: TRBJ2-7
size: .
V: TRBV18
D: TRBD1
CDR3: CASSPRDRLSPAYEQYF
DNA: TGTGCCAGCTCACCGCGGGACAGGTTATCTCCCGCCTACGAGCAGTACTTC

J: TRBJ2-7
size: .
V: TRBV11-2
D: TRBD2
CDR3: CASSPWGGYEQYF
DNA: TGTGCCAGCAGCCCATGGGGGGGTTACGAGCAGTACTTC

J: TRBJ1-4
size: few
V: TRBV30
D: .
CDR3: CAWSGVSINEKLFF
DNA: TGTGCCTGGAGCGGGGTGTCTATTAATGAAAAACTGTTTTTT

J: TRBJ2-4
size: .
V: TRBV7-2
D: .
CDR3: CASSQWTGENIQYF
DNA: TGTGCCAGCAGCCAATGGACGGGGGAAAACATTCAGTACTTC